This TCR beta chain was identified in a study of blood T cell repertoires in COVID-19. On the study more broadly: The United States, Italy and Spain were the sources of the acute and convalescent COVID-19 samples. T cells, B-cell-depleted T cells, or PBMCs supplied cDNA or gDNA.

Per the study methods: Amplification with reference gene primers provided the estimates of nucleated cell counts. Profiled with immunoSEQ multiplex PCR; TCRdb holds only in-frame clones, not every one. V, J and clone size are those of that table, while D and trimming were read from the DNA. The table has some 140,000 clones, over 60% seen once; the top ten hold around 13%. The source material was peripheral blood. This TCR was sampled from a man older than 75 with acute or convalescent COVID-19.

CDR3: CASSPQGAFPYNEQFF. CDR3 nucleotide sequence: TGTGCCAGCAGCCCCCAGGGGGCCTTTCCCTACAATGAGCAGTTCTTC. The chain couples TRBV7-9 to TRBJ2-1; 8 bases are shared with TRBD1. In germline, CDR1 is SEHNR, CDR2 FQNEAQ (reference sequence). This CDR3 spans 16 amino acids. With 5 bases clipped from V and 2 bases from J, the junction kept 8 bases outside the gene matches.